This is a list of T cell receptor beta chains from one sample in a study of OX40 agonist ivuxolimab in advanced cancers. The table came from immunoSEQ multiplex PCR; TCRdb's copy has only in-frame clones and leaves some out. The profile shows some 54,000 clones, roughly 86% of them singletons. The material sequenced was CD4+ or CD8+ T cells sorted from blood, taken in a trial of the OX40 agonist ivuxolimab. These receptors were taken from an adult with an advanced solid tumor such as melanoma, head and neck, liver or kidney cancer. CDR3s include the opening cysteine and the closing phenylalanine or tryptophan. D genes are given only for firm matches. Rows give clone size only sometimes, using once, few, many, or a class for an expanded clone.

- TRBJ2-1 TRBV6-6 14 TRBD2 TGTGCCAGCAGTTTGTCTAGCGGGAATAATGAGCAGTTCTTC CASSLSSGNNEQFF
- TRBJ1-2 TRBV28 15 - TGTGCCAGCAGTTTATACGGGACAAGCCTCTATGGCTACACCTTC CASSLYGTSLYGYTF
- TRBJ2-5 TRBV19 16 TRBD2 TGTGCCAGTAGTATATTAGGCGGGAGAACCCAAGAGACCCAGTACTTC CASSILGGRTQETQYF
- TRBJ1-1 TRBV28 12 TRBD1 TGTGCCAGCAGCCGGGACAGGGGTCAAGCTTTCTTT CASSRDRGQAFF
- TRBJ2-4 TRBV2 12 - TGTGCCAGCAGTGACATGGGGGCCGCTGGCTACTTC CASSDMGAAGYF
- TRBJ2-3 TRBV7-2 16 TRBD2 TGTGCCAGCAGCCCAAGGACTAGCGGGAGTACAGATACGCAGTATTTT CASSPRTSGSTDTQYF
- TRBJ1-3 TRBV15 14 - TGTGCCACCAGCACTCTGGGCTCTGGAAACACCATATATTTT CATSTLGSGNTIYF
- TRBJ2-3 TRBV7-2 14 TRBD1 TGTGCCAGCAGCATCGGACAGGGTGGAGATACGCAGTATTTT CASSIGQGGDTQYF
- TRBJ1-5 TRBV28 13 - TGTGCCAGCACTCGGGACGGGGTTCAGCCCCAGCATTTT CASTRDGVQPQHF
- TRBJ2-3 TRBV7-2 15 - TGTGCCAGCAGCTTCGGGACTCATGGCACAGATACGCAGTATTTT CASSFGTHGTDTQYF
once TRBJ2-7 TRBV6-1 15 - TGTGCCAGCACCTCCGTCGGGGCAGGGGCGCTCGAGCAGTACTTC CASTSVGAGALEQYF
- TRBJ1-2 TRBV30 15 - TGTGCCTGGAGGTCGGGGGGAGGGAATACCTATGGCTACACCTTC CAWRSGGGNTYGYTF
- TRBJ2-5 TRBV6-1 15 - TGTGCCAGCGATGAAACCGGGACACCGTGGGAGACCCAGTACTTC CASDETGTPWETQYF
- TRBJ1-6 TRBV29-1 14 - TGCAGCGTCCGGCGGGACGGGAATAATTCACCCCTCCACTTT CSVRRDGNNSPLHF
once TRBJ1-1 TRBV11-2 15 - TGTGCCAGCAGCTTAGGGACCGGGCGGGACACTGAAGCTTTCTTT CASSLGTGRDTEAFF
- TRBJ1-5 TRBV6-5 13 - TGTGCCAGCTCCTACAGGGAAAATCAGCCCCAGCATTTT CASSYRENQPQHF
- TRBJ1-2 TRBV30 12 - TGTGCCTGGAGCCAGGGGCGGAATGGCTACACCTTC CAWSQGRNGYTF
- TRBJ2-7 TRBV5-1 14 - TGCGCCAGCAGCTTGGGCGCCAGAGCCTACGAGCAGTACTTC CASSLGARAYEQYF
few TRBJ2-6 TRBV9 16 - TGTGCCAGCAGCGTAAGGGGTTTAGCTGGGGCCAACGTCCTGACTTTC CASSVRGLAGANVLTF
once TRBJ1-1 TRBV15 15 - TGTGCCACCAGCAGAGAGGCCCTTCGGGACACTGAAGCTTTCTTT CATSREALRDTEAFF
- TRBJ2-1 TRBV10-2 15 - TGCGCCAGCAGTGATGGTCCTAGCGTCAACAATGAGCAGTTCTTC CASSDGPSVNNEQFF
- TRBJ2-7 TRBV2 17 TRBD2 TGTGCCAGCAGTGCCCTGACTAGCGGGTATAACGCCTACGAGCAGTACTTC CASSALTSGYNAYEQYF
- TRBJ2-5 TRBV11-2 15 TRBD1 TGTGCCAGCAGCGCATCCGGGACAGGGCAAGAGACCCAGTACTTC CASSASGTGQETQYF
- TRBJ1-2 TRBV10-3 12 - TGTGCCATCACCCCAACAGGGTATGGCTACACCTTC CAITPTGYGYTF
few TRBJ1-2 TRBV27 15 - TGTGCCAGCTACAGTGGGGCGGGTAGAAACTATGGCTACACCTTC CASYSGAGRNYGYTF
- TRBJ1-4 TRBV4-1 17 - TGCGCCAGCAGCCAAGATCAGGGGTTCGCAACTAATGAAAAACTGTTTTTT CASSQDQGFATNEKLFF
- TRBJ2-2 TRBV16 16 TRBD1 TGTGCCAGCAGCCCTCAACGGACAGGGGCTGGCGGGGAGCTGTTTTTT CASSPQRTGAGGELFF
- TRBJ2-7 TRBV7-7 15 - TGTGCCAGCAGCTTGACCTCCGGGACAAGCTACGAGCAGTACTTC CASSLTSGTSYEQYF
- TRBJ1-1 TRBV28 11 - TGTGCCAGCAGTTTATTTGGTGAAGCTTTCTTT CASSLFGEAFF
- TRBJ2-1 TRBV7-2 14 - TGTGCCAGCAGCCCACGGACAGTTAAGAATGAGCAGTTCTTC CASSPRTVKNEQFF
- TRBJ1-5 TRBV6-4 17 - TGTGCCAGCATTGGGGGGACCAGGAGAGGTGGTGATCAGCCCCAGCATTTT CASIGGTRRGGDQPQHF
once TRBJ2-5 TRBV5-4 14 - TGTGCCAGCAGCTTATCTAGTTCGACAGAGACCCAGTACTTC CASSLSSSTETQYF
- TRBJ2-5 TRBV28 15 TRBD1 TGTGCCAGCCGTGCGCCCGAAGGGGGCGGAGAGACCCAGTACTTC CASRAPEGGGETQYF
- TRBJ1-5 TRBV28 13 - TGTGCCAGCAGTTTAGGGGGTCCCCAGCCCCAGCATTTT CASSLGGPQPQHF
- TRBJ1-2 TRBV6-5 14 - TGTGCCAGCAGTCCGGGGGGGCTAGGCTATGGCTACACCTTC CASSPGGLGYGYTF
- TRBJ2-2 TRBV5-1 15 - TGCGCCAGCAGCGGCGGACTTCAGGAAACCGGGGAGCTGTTTTTT CASSGGLQETGELFF
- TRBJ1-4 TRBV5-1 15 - TGCGCCAGCAGCTCTCTTGGGGCAACTAATGAAAAACTGTTTTTT CASSSLGATNEKLFF
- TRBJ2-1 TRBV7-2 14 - TGTGCCAGCAGCTTAGCAGGGGGAGCTAATGAGCAGTTCTTC CASSLAGGANEQFF
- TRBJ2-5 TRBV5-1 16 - TGCGCCAGCAGGCAAATTACAGGGAGTTGGACAGAGACCCAGTACTTC CASRQITGSWTETQYF
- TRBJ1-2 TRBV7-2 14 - TGTGCCAGCAGCTTAGATGGGGCTAACTATGGCTACACCTTC CASSLDGANYGYTF
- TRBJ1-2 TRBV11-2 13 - TGTGCCAGCGGACGAGGGGGGTACTATGGCTACACCTTC CASGRGGYYGYTF
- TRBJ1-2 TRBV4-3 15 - TGCGCCAGCAGCCCTGGGGCAGGTATGAGCTATGGCTACACCTTC CASSPGAGMSYGYTF
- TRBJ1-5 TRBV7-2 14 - TGTGCCAGCAGCGAGAGGGGCTTAAATCAGCCCCAGCATTTT CASSERGLNQPQHF
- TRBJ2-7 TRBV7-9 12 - TGTGCCAGCAGCTTAGACACGAGGGAGTGGTACTTC CASSLDTREWYF
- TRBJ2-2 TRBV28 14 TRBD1 TGTGCCATCTCCAGACAGGGCAGCACCGGGGAGCTGTTTTTT CAISRQGSTGELFF
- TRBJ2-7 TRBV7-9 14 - TGTGCCAGCAGCTTCTGGAAGGGGGGCCACGAGCAGTACTTC CASSFWKGGHEQYF